The 6 T cell receptor beta chains below come from one sample, sequenced in a study of CDR3 diversity in severe acne. TCRdb used MiXCR to reprocess the PCR reads, holding one entry per CDR3 protein. The sample lists more than 85,000 distinct CDR3 sequences, about half occurring once. Sequencing was done on a sample of blood. The receptors come from a male donor with severe acne vulgaris.

The rearrangement joins TRBV25-1 to TRBJ1-4; no reliable D call. V lost 3 bases to trimming and J lost 3 bases, with 11 bases between them. This CDR3 has 15 residues. Germline V CDR1 and CDR2: MGHDK, SYGVNS. The CDR3 DNA is TGTGCCAGCAGTGATCCGGTTGCAGCTAATGAAAAACTGTTTTTT. Translated: CASSDPVAANEKLFF.

The chain recombines TRBV2 with TRBJ2-7, with 9 bases that match TRBD2. Looked up from germline, CDR1 is SNHLY and CDR2 is FYNNEI. The CDR3 extends over 14 amino acids. With V trimmed by 8 bases and J by 2 bases, 7 bases remained unmatched. CDR3 amino acids: CASSRTSAPYEQYF. The CDR3 region has the DNA TGTGCCAGCTCCAGGACTAGCGCACCCTACGAGCAGTACTTC. Drawing the rest from reference TRBV2 and TRBJ2-7, the complete variable domain is EPEVTQTPSHQVTQMGQEVILRCVPISNHLYFYWYRQILGQKVEFLVSFYNNEISEKSEIFDDQFSVERPDGSNFTLKIRSTKLEDSAMYFCASSRTSAPYEQYFGPGTRLTVT.

This clonotype was observed at least ten times. The chain recombines TRBV5-5 with TRBJ1-2; D unclear. Per germline, CDR1 SGHKS and CDR2 YYEKEE (reference sequence). V lost 0 bases, J lost 3 bases, and 6 bases lay in between. The CDR3 consists of 13 residues. In DNA form, the CDR3 reads TGTGCCAGCAGCTTGGCGGGGTACTATGGCTACACCTTC. This sequence encodes CASSLAGYYGYTF.

This clonotype appeared many times. The CDR3 DNA is TGTGCCAGCAAAGGGGAAAAACTTTACAATGAGCAGTTCTTC. This translates into CASKGEKLYNEQFF. This chain uses TRBV6-5 with TRBJ2-1; D may be TRBD1 (5 bases). The V and J ends lost 7 bases and 4 bases respectively, with 14 bases between them. This CDR3 region has 14 residues. Germline values: CDR1 MNHEY, CDR2 SVGAGI.

The rearrangement joins TRBV5-4 to TRBJ2-2; no clear D. CDR1 SGHNT and CDR2 YYREEE come from the germline V gene (reference sequence). The CDR3 is 15 residues long. Trimming pared 4 bases from V and 1 base from J, leaving 11 bases between. The CDR3 protein is CASSPLRVNTGELFF. The DNA for the CDR3 is TGTGCCAGCAGCCCTTTACGGGTGAACACCGGGGAGCTGTTTTTT.

As concerns this clonotype: It may be a read error: a sequence one base away is much more abundant. J is TRBJ1-1 and V is TRBV2; 7 nucleotides match TRBD1. Germline-derived CDR1 and CDR2 are SNHLY and FYNNEI. There are 13 residues in the CDR3. J gave up 1 base and V 8 bases, and 4 bases lay outside the gene matches. CDR3 bases: TGTGCCAGCGGGGGACAGCCGAACACTGAAGCTTTCTTT. Translation: CASGGQPNTEAFF.